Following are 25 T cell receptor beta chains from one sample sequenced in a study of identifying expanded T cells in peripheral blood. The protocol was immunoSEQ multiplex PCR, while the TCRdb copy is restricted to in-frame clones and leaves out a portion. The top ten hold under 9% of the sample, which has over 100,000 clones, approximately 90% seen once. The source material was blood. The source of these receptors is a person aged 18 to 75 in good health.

The CDR3 protein is CASSSTRGLTQYF. The CDR3 bases are TGTGCCAGCAGCTCCACTAGAGGTCTGACCCAGTACTTC. This chain links TRBV11-3 with TRBJ2-5; possible D gene TRBD2, 5 bases. This CDR3 has 13 amino acids. Germline-derived CDR1 and CDR2 are SGHNT and YENEEA. Trimming cost V 4 bases and J 7 bases, with 13 bases left between them.

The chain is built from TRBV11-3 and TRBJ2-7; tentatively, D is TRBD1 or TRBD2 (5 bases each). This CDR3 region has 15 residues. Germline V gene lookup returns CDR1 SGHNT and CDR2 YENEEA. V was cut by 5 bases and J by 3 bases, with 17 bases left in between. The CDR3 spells CASSPEGIRDYEQYF. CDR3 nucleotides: TGTGCCAGCAGCCCCGAGGGGATCCGGGACTACGAGCAGTACTTC. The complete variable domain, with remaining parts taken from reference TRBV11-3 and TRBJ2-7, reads EAGVVQSPRYKIIEKKQPVAFWCNPISGHNTLYWYLQNLGQGPELLIRYENEEAVDDSQLPKDRFSAERLKGVDSTLKIQPAELGDSAVYLCASSPEGIRDYEQYFGPGTRLTVT.

The CDR3 sequence is CASSLWDRLETQYF. The CDR3 bases are TGTGCCAGCAGCTTGTGGGACAGGTTGGAGACCCAGTACTTC. V and J are TRBV5-6 and TRBJ2-5; 8 positions match TRBD1. V was pared by 1 base and J by 5 bases, with 4 bases of the junction left unmatched. The CDR3 spans 14 residues. Germline CDR1 is SGHDT and CDR2 is YYEEEE.

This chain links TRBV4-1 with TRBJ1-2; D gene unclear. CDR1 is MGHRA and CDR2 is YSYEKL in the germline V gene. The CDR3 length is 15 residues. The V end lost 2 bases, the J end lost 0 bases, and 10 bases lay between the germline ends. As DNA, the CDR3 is TGCGCCAGCAGCCAATCCGATGGGGCTAACTATGGCTACACCTTC. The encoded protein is CASSQSDGANYGYTF.

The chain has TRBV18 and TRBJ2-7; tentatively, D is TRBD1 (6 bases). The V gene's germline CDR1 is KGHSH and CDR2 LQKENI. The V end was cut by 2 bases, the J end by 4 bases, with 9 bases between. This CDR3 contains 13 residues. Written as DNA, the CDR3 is TGTGCCAGCTCACCATCCCAGGGGTACGAGCAGTACTTC. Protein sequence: CASSPSQGYEQYF.

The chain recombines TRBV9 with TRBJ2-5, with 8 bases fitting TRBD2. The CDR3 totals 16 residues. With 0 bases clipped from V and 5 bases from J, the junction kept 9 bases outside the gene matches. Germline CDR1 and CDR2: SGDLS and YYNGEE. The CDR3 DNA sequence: TGTGCCAGCAGCGTAGACGGGGGGGCCTTTTGGGAGACCCAGTACTTC. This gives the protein CASSVDGGAFWETQYF.

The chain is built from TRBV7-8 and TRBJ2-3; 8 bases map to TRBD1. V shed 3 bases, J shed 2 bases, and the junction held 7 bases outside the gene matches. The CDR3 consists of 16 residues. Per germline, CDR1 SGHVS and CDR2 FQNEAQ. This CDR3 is CASSFDRGRFTDTQYF. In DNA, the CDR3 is TGTGCCAGCAGCTTTGACAGGGGACGGTTCACAGATACGCAGTATTTT.

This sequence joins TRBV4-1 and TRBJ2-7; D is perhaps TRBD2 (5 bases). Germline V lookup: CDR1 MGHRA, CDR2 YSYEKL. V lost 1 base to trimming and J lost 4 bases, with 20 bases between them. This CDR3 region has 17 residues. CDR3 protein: CASSQGIWARVSYEQYF. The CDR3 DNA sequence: TGCGCCAGCAGCCAAGGGATTTGGGCGAGGGTCTCTTACGAGCAGTACTTC.

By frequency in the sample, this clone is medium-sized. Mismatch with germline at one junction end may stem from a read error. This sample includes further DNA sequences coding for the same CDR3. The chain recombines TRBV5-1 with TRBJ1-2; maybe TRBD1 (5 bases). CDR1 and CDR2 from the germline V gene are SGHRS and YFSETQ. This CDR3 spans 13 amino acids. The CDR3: CASSFGHHEGYTF. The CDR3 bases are TGTGCCAGCAGCTTTGGACACCATGAAGGCTACACCTTC.

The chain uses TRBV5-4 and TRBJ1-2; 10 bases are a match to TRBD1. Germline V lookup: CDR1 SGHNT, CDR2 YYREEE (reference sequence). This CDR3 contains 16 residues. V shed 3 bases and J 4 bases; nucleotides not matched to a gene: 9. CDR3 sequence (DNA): TGTGCCAGCAGCTCTAAGGGACAGGGGAACGCCTATGGCTACACCTTC. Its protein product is CASSSKGQGNAYGYTF.

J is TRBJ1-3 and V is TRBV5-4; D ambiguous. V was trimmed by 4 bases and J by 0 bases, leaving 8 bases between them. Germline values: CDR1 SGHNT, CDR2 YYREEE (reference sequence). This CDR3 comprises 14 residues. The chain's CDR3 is CASSAATSGNTIYF. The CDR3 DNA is TGTGCCAGCAGCGCAGCCACCTCTGGAAACACCATATATTTT.

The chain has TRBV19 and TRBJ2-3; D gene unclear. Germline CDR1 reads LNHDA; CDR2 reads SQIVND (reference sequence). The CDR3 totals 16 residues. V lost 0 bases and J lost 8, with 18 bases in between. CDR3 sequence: CASSIDPVLTQPTQYF. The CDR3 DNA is TGTGCCAGTAGTATAGATCCCGTTTTGACGCAACCTACGCAGTATTTT.

The CDR3: CASSLDRASNTGELFF. CDR3 coding DNA: TGTGCCAGCTCCCTTGACCGGGCTTCGAACACCGGGGAGCTGTTTTTT. V and J are TRBV18 and TRBJ2-2; no clear D gene. Germline CDR1 and CDR2: KGHSH and LQKENI. The CDR3 runs 16 residues. With 6 bases removed from V and 0 bases from J, the gap between germline ends came to 14 bases.

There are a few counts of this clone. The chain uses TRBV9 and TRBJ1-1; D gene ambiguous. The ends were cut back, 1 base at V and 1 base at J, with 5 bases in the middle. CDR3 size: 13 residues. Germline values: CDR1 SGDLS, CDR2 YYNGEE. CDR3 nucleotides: TGTGCCAGCAGCGTAACTGGGAACACTGAAGCTTTCTTT. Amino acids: CASSVTGNTEAFF.

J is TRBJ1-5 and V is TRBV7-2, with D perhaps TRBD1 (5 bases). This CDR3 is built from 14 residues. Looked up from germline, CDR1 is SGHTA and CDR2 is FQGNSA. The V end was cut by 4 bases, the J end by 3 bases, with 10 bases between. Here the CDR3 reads CASSSQGYNQPQHF. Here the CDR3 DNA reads TGTGCCAGCAGCTCCCAGGGTTACAATCAGCCCCAGCATTTT.

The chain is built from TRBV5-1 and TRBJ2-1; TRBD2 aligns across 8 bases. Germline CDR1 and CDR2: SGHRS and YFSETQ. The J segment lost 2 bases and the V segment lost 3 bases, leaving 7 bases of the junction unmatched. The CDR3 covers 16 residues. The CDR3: CASSWAPGLAYNEQFF. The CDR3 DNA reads TGCGCCAGCAGCTGGGCCCCGGGACTAGCCTACAATGAGCAGTTCTTC.

This chain's CDR3 is CASSQGADGNTIYF. The CDR3 DNA sequence: TGTGCCAGCAGTCAGGGGGCGGATGGAAACACCATATATTTT. The V and J genes are TRBV2 and TRBJ1-3; TRBD1 matches 8 bases. With V trimmed by 5 bases and J by 3 bases, 3 bases remained unmatched. CDR1 and CDR2 (germline): SNHLY, FYNNEI. The CDR3 spans 14 residues.

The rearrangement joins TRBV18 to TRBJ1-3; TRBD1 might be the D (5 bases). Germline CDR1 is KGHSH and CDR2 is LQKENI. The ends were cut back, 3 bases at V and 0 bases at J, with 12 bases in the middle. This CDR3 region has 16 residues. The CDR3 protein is CASSPLQGSSGNTIYF. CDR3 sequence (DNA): TGTGCCAGCTCACCTCTCCAGGGAAGCTCTGGAAACACCATATATTTT.

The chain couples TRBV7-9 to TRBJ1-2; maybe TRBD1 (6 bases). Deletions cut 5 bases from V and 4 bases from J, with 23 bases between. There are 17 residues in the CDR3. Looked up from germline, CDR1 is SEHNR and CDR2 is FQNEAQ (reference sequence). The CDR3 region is CASSLAGGAGESYGYTF. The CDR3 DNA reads TGTGCCAGCAGCCTGGCAGGCGGGGCAGGGGAGAGCTATGGCTACACCTTC.

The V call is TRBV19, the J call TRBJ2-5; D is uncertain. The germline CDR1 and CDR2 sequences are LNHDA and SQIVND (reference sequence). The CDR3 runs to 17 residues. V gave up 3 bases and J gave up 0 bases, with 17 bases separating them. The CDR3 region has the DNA TGTGCCAGTAGTATCCTGGGCAGAGAAGCCTACCAAGAGACCCAGTACTTC. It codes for CASSILGREAYQETQYF.

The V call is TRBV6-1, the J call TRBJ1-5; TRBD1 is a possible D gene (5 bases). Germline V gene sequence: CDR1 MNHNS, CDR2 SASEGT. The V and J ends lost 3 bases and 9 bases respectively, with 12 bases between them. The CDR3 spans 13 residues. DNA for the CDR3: TGTGCCAGCAGTGACTCAGGGTTCCGGCCCCAGCATTTT. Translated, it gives CASSDSGFRPQHF.

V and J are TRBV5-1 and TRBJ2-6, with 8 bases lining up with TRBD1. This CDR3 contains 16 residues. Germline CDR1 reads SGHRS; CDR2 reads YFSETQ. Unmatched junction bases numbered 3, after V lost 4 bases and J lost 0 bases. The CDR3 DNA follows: TGCGCCAGCAGCACCGGGACAGGCTCTGGGGCCAACGTCCTGACTTTC. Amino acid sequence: CASSTGTGSGANVLTF.

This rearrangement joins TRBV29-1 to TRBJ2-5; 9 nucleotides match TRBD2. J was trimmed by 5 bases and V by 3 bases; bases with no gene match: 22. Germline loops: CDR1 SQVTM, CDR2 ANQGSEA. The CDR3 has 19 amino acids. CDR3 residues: CSVEALTGRLAGSGETQYF. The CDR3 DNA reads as TGCAGCGTTGAGGCTTTGACAGGGAGGCTAGCGGGGTCGGGGGAGACCCAGTACTTC.

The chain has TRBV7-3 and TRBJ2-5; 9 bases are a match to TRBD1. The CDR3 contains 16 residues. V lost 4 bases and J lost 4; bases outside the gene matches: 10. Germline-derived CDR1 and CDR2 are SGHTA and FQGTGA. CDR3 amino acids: CASSSEQGAGRETQYF. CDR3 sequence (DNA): TGTGCCAGCAGCTCGGAACAGGGGGCAGGTCGAGAGACCCAGTACTTC.

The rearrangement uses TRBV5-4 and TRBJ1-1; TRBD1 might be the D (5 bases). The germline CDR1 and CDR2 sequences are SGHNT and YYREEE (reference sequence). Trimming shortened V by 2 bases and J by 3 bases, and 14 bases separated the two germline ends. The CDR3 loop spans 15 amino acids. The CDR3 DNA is TGTGCCAGCAGCTTATTTGCAGGGTTGGACACTGAAGCTTTCTTT. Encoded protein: CASSLFAGLDTEAFF.